Included here is one TCR beta chain sequence, with context. At one of its ends the junction is not consistent with the germline gene, which may arise from a read error. The data stem from a study of blood T cell repertoires in COVID-19. As for the study in general: Samples taken during acute and convalescent COVID-19 were collected in the United States, Italy and Spain. From T cells, B-cell-depleted T cells, or PBMCs came the material, which was cDNA or gDNA.

The germline gives CDR1 SEHNR, CDR2 FQNEAQ (reference sequence). This CDR3 comprises 12 residues. Here immunoSEQ multiplex PCR was the method, and the copy in TCRdb shows in-frame clones only, minus some. The table lists about 400,000 clones, 89% of them singletons. Input material: peripheral blood. This chain connects TRBV7-9 to TRBJ1-1; D possibly corresponds to TRBD1 (5 bases). The receptor was derived from a man in his forties with acute or convalescent COVID-19. The CDR3 DNA reads TGTGCCAGCAGCTTAGTGGGGCCAGGGCCGCGATTT. Amino acids: CASSLVGPGPRF.